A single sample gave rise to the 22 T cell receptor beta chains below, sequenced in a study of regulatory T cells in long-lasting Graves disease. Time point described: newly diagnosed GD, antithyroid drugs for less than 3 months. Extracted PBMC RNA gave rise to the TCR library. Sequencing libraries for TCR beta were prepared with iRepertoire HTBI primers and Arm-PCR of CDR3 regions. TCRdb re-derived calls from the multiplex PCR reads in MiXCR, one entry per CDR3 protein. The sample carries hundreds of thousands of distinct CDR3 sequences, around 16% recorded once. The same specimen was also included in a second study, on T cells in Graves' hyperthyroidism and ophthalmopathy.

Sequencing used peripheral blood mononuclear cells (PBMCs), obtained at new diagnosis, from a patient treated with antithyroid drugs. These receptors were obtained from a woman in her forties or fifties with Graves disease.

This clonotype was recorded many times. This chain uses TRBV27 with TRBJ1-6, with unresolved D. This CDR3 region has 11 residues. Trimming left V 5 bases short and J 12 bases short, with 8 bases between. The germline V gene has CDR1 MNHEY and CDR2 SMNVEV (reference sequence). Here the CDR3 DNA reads TGTGCCAGCAGTCTCCCCGAACCCCTCCACTTT. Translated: CASSLPEPLHF.

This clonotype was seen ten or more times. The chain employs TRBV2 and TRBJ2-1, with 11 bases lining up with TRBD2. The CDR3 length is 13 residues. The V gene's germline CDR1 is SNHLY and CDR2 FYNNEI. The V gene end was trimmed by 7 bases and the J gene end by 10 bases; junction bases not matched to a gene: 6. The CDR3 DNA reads TGTGCCAGCAACTTAGCGGGGGGGGACGAGCAGTTCTTC. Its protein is CASNLAGGDEQFF.

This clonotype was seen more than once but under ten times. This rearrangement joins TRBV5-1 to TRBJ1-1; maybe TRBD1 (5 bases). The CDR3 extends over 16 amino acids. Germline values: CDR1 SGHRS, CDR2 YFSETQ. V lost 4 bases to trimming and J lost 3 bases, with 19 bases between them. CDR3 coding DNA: TGCGCCAGCAGCCCCTCGGGGGGGATCGGGCACACTGAAGCTTTCTTT. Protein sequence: CASSPSGGIGHTEAFF.

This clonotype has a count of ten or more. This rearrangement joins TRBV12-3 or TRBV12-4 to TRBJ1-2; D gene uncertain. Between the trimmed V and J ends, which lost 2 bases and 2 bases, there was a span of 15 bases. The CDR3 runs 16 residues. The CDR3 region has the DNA TGTGCCAGCAGTTTACCCTCCGATGATCCCAACTATGGCTACACCTTC. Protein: CASSLPSDDPNYGYTF.

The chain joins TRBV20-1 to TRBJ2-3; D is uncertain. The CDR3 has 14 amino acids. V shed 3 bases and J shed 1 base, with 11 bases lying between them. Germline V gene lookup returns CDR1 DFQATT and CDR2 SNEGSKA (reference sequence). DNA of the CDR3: TGCAGTGCTAGGGACGGTGAGGGCACAGATACGCAGTATTTT. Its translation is CSARDGEGTDTQYF.

CDR3 sequence (DNA): TGTGCCTGGAGTGTAGTTGGGACCCAGTTCTTC. It is translated as CAWSVVGTQFF. The chain carries TRBV30 and TRBJ2-1; D possibly uses TRBD1 or TRBD2 (5 bases each). The CDR3 has 11 amino acids. Germline values: CDR1 GTSNPN, CDR2 SVGIG (reference sequence). Trimming took 0 bases from V and 13 from J, leaving 10 bases between them.

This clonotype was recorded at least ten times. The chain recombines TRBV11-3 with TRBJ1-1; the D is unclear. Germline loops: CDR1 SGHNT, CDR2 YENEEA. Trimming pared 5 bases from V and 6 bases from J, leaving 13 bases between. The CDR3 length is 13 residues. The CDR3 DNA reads TGTGCCAGCAGCCCACGAGCTCGATCTGAAGCTTTCTTT. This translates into CASSPRARSEAFF.

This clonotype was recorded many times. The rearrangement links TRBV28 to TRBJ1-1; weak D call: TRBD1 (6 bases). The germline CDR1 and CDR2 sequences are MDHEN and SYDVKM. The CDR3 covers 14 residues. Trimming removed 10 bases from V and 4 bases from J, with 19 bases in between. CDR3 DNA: TGTGCCACAACTCAGGGGAGGGAAAGCACTGAAGCTTTCTTT. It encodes CATTQGRESTEAFF.

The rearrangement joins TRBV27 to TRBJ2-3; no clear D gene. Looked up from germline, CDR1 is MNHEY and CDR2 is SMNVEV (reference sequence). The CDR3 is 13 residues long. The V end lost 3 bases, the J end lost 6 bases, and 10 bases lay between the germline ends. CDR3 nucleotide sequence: TGTGCCAGCAGTTTCTTCGGCAAGGATACGCAGTATTTT. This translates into CASSFFGKDTQYF.

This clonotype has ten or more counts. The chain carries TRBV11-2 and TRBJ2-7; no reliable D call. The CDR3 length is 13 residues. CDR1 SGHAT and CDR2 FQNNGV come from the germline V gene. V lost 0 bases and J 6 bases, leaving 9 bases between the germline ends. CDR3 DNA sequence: TGTGCCAGCAGCTTAGACCTCTCGGGCGAGCAGTACTTC. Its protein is CASSLDLSGEQYF.

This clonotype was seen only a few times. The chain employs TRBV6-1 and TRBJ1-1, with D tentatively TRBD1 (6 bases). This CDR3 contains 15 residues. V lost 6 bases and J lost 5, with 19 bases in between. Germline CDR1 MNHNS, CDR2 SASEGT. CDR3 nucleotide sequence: TGTGCCAGCAGCCATCAAAGACAGGCGGGGACTGAAGCTTTCTTT. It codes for CASSHQRQAGTEAFF.

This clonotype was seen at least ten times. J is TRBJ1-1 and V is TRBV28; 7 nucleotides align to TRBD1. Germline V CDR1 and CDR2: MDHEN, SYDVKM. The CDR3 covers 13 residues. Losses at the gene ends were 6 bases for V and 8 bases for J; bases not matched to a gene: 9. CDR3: CASRGTAQVEAFF. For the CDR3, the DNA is TGTGCCAGCAGAGGGACAGCCCAAGTCGAAGCTTTCTTT.

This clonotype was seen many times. DNA of the CDR3: TGTGCCAGCAGTTGGGATCAGGGATTCGATGGCTACACCTTC. This translates into CASSWDQGFDGYTF. This sequence joins TRBV28 and TRBJ1-2; D possibly corresponds to TRBD1 (5 bases). The CDR3 consists of 14 residues. CDR1 MDHEN and CDR2 SYDVKM come from the germline V gene. Trimming left V 4 bases short and J 6 bases short, with 15 bases between.

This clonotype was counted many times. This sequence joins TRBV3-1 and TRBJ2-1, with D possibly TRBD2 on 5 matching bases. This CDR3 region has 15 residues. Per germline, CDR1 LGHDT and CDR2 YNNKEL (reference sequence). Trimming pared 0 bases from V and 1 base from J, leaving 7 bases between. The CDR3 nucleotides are TGTGCCAGCAGCCAAGATGGAGGATCCTACAATGAGCAGTTCTTC. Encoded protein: CASSQDGGSYNEQFF.

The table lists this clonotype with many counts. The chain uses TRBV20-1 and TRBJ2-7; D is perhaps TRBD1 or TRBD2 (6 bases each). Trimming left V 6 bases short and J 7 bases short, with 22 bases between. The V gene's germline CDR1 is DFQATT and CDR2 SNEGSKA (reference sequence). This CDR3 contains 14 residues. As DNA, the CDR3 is TGCAGTGCGGCGACGGGGACATTTGGAGGGGAGCAGTACTTC. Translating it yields CSAATGTFGGEQYF.

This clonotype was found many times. The DNA for the CDR3 is TGTGCCAGCAGCATCGAGGATCAGCCCCAGCATTTT. Translation gives CASSIEDQPQHF. The chain couples TRBV7-2 to TRBJ1-5; D gene unclear. Germline lookup yields CDR1 SGHTA and CDR2 FQGNSA. The CDR3 contains 12 residues. V was cut by 5 bases and J by 5 bases, with 7 bases left in between.

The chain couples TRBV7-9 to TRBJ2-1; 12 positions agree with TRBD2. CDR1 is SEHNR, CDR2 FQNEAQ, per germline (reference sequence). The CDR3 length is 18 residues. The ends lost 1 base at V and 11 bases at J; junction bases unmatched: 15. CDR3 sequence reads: CASSLGPLLAGGRDKQFF. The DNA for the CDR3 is TGTGCCAGCAGCTTAGGCCCCCTACTAGCGGGGGGCCGCGATAAGCAGTTCTTC.

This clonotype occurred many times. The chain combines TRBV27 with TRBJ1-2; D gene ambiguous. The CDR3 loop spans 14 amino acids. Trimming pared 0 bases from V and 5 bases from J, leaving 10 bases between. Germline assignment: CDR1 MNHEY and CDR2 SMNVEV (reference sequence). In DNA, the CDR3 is TGTGCCAGCAGTTTATCGACCGATTTTTATGGCTACACCTTC. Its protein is CASSLSTDFYGYTF.

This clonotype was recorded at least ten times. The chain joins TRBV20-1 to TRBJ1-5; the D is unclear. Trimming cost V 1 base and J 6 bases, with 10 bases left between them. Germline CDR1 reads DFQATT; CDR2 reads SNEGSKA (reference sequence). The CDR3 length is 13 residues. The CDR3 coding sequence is TGCAGTGCTAGAGTAGATAGCTCTCAGCCCCAGCATTTT. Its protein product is CSARVDSSQPQHF.

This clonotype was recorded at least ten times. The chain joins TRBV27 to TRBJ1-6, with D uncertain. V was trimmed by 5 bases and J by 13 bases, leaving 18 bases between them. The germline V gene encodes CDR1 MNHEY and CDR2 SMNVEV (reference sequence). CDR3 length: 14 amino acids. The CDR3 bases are TGTGCCAGCAGTCTTCGACAAGATAAGGCGCCCCTCCACTTT. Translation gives CASSLRQDKAPLHF.

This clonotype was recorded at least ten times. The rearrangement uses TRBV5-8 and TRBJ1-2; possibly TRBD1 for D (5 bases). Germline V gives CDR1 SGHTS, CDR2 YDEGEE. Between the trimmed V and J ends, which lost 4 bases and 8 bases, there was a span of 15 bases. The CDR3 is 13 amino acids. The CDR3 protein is CASSQDWGGGYTF. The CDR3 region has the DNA TGTGCCAGCAGCCAAGATTGGGGCGGAGGCTACACCTTC. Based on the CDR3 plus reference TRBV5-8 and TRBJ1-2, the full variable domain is EAGVTQSPTHLIKTRGQQATLRCSPISGHTSVYWYQQALGLGLQFLLWYDEGEERNRGNFPPRFSGRQFPNYSSELNVNALELEDSALYLCASSQDWGGGYTFGSGTRLTVV.

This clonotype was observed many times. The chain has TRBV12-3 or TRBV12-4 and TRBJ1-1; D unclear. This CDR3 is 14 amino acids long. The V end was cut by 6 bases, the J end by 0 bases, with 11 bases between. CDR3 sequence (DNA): TGTGCCAGCAGCTTGCCGCCCATGAACACTGAAGCTTTCTTT. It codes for CASSLPPMNTEAFF.